The clone carrying this T cell receptor beta chain was seen a handful of times. This record comes from a study of blood T cell repertoires in COVID-19. CDR1 SGHTA and CDR2 FQGNSA come from the germline V gene. V dropped 5 bases and J dropped 8; count of bases not matched to a gene: 12. The CDR3 has 16 residues. Data came from immunoSEQ multiplex PCR; TCRdb stores just in-frame clones and leaves some out. The data contain some 82,000 clones, 80% to 85% of them singletons. Sequenced sample: peripheral blood. The TCR was taken from an elderly man with acute or convalescent COVID-19. The chain uses TRBV7-2 and TRBJ1-6; 7 bases map to TRBD1. CDR3 amino acids: CASSQKGWQGDSPLHF. The CDR3 bases are TGTGCCAGCAGCCAGAAAGGGTGGCAGGGGGATTCACCCCTCCACTTT. The whole variable domain, filled in from reference TRBV7-2 and TRBJ1-6, reads GAGVSQSPSNKVTEKGKDVELRCDPISGHTALYWYRQSLGQGLEFLIYFQGNSAPDKSGLPSDRFSAERTGGSVSTLTIQRTQQEDSAVYLCASSQKGWQGDSPLHFGNGTRLTVT.